Given below is one T cell receptor beta chain in context. This entry belongs to a study of blood T cell repertoires in COVID-19. TCRdb's copy holds only in-frame clones and misses some; the assay was immunoSEQ multiplex PCR. The repertoire holds 190,000 or so clones, with about 88% as singletons. V shed 2 bases and J 7 bases; nucleotides not matched to a gene: 11. CDR3 size: 16 residues. Germline V lookup: CDR1 LGHNA, CDR2 YNFKEQ. The chain recombines TRBV4-2 with TRBJ2-1; the match to TRBD2 covers 7 bases. Sequenced: peripheral blood. This sequence was found in a woman aged 25 to 45 with active or convalescent COVID-19. CDR3 in amino acids: CASSQPTGLVWNEQFF. The CDR3 region has the DNA TGTGCCAGCAGCCAACCCACCGGACTAGTATGGAATGAGCAGTTCTTC.